This TCR beta chain was sequenced during a study of blood T cell repertoires in COVID-19. As for the study in general: From the United States, Italy and Spain came samples of acute and convalescent COVID-19. Sources were T cells, B-cell-depleted T cells, or PBMCs; the material itself was cDNA or gDNA.

Germline V gene data show CDR1 as GTSNPN and CDR2 as SVGIG (reference sequence). Trimming left V 1 base short and J 5 bases short, with 8 bases between. The CDR3 length is 13 residues. Per the study methods: Scientists estimated how many nucleated cells there were by amplifying reference gene primers. Sequencing was performed with immunoSEQ multiplex PCR; in TCRdb, only in-frame clones are kept and a portion is missing. V and J calls and clone size are those listed in that table; D and trimming were worked out from the DNA. The repertoire includes 250,000 or so clones, roughly 86% of them detected once, and about 8.6% sits in the top ten.

This receptor was identified in a man aged 40-50 years with active or convalescent COVID-19. Material for sequencing was peripheral blood. V usage is TRBV30 and J usage is TRBJ1-4, with unresolved D. The CDR3 bases are TGTGCCTGGAGTGGGCAGTCAAATGAAAAACTGTTTTTT. It encodes CAWSGQSNEKLFF.